This TCR beta chain is from a study of blood T cells in healthy people across ages. Study observations and caveats: The recorded TCR beta diversity per million T cells decreased in a roughly linear manner with age.

The CDR3 has 11 residues. V dropped 4 bases and J dropped 3 bases, with 7 bases sitting between them. Germline CDR1 and CDR2: SQVTM and ANQGSEA. Regarding this clonotype: Its antigen is unknown.

Primers used in a second PCR of about 7 to 12 cycles were a sample-barcoded 5' primer and a J-beta primer mix. A tag from a template-switch adaptor with 12 random nucleotides marked each cDNA molecule. TCRdb reanalysed the 5' RACE reads using MiXCR and keeps one entry per CDR3 protein. The data contain over 600,000 distinct CDR3 sequences, more than 35% of them seen just once; the ten biggest clones take up about a sixth. This TCR derives from a man older than 75 in good health. The sequenced material came from blood. The chain joins TRBV29-1 to TRBJ2-7; D gene unclear. CDR3 amino acids: CSVGVDYEQYF. CDR3 DNA: TGCAGCGTTGGGGTGGACTACGAGCAGTACTTC.